Described below is a single TCR beta chain sequence and its context. The sample originates from a study of T cell responses to AZD1222 COVID-19 vaccine. TCRdb keeps only in-frame clones here, not all; method: immunoSEQ multiplex PCR. The table includes 140,000 or so clones, around 90% detected once. CDR3 length: 18 residues. Germline V gene lookup returns CDR1 MNHEY and CDR2 SMNVEV (reference sequence). Germline trimming cut 3 bases from V and 1 base from J; bases unmatched to any gene: 10. The V gene is TRBV27, the J gene TRBJ2-3; 10 bases align to TRBD2. This material consisted of peripheral blood, taken 28 days after the second dose of the MenACWY control vaccine. This clonotype was obtained from an adult who received the MenACWY meningococcal vaccine as a control. Here the CDR3 reads CASSFLLPGTSGTDTQYF. The CDR3 nucleotides read TGTGCCAGCAGTTTCCTTCTCCCCGGGACTAGCGGCACAGATACGCAGTATTTT.